The text below deals with one T cell receptor beta chain. One junction end does not reproduce the germline sequence, and a read error may be involved. Source study methods: Amplified reference gene primers provided the basis for estimating nucleated cell counts. Repertoires were generated with immunoSEQ multiplex PCR, while TCRdb's copy carries only in-frame clones and drops some. V and J calls plus clone size are reproduced from that table; the DNA served to infer D and trimming. This table has tens of thousands of clones, 87% appearing once. The CDR3 has 15 amino acids. The entry originates in a study of blood T cell repertoires in COVID-19. Whole-study context: T cells, B-cell-depleted T cells, or PBMCs supplied cDNA or gDNA.

Sequenced sample: peripheral blood. The TCR originated in a man aged 55 to 70 with active COVID-19. This chain joins TRBV6-7 and TRBJ2-2, with D possibly matching TRBD1 (6 bases). TRBV6-7 falls under the ORF class, with uncertain function. DNA for the CDR3: TGTGCCAGTTTAGTTTACAGGGTGTTTACACGGGGAGCTGTTTTT. Amino acids: CASLVYRVFTRGAVF.